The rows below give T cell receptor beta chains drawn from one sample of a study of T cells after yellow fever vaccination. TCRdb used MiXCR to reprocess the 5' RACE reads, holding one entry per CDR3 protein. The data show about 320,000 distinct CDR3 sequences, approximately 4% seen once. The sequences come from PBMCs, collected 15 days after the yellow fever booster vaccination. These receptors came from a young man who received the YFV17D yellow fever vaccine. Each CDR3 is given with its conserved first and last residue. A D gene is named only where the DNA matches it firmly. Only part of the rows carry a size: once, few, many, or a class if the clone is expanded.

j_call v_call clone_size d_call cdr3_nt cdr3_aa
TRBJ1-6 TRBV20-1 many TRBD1 TGCAGTGCAACGGGACAGGGAGGTTCACCCCTCCACTTT CSATGQGGSPLHF
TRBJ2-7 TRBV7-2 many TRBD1 TGTGCCAGCAGCTTCAGACAGGGGCTCTACGAGCAGTACTTC CASSFRQGLYEQYF
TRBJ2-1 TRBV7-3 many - TGTGCCAGCAGCTTAACTGTCGGCTCCTACAATGAGCAGTTCTTC CASSLTVGSYNEQFF
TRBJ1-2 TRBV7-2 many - TGTGCCAGCAGCTTGGGCAGGGGAAATGGCTACACCTTC CASSLGRGNGYTF
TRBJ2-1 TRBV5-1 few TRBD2 TGCGCCAGCAGCTTGGGTTCAGGAGCGGGGGGGCTGCAAGAGCAGTTCTTC CASSLGSGAGGLQEQFF
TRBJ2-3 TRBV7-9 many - TGTGCCAGCAGCTCACGAGCGGAGGGTGGAGATACGCAGTATTTT CASSSRAEGGDTQYF
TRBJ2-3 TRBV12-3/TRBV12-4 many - TGTGCCAGCACGACAGCTTTGGGGGGCACAGATACGCAGTATTTT CASTTALGGTDTQYF
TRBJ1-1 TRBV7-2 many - TGTGCCAGCAGCTTACTGGGGGGGCGAAATGCTGAAGCTTTCTTT CASSLLGGRNAEAFF
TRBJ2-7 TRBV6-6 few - TGTGCCAGCACACAGGGCCTCTCCTACGAGCAGTACTTC CASTQGLSYEQYF
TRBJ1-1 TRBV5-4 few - TGTGCCAGCAGCTTGTCGACAGATAACACTGAAGCTTTCTTT CASSLSTDNTEAFF
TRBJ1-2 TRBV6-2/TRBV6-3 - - TGTGCCAGCAGTATTGACAGCTATGGCTACACCTTC CASSIDSYGYTF
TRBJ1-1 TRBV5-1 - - TGCGCCAGCAGCTTGGGCGGGGCCTACACTGAAGCTTTCTTT CASSLGGAYTEAFF
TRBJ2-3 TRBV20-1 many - TGCAGTGCTAGAATGGCGGCGAGGATAGATACGCAGTATTTT CSARMAARIDTQYF